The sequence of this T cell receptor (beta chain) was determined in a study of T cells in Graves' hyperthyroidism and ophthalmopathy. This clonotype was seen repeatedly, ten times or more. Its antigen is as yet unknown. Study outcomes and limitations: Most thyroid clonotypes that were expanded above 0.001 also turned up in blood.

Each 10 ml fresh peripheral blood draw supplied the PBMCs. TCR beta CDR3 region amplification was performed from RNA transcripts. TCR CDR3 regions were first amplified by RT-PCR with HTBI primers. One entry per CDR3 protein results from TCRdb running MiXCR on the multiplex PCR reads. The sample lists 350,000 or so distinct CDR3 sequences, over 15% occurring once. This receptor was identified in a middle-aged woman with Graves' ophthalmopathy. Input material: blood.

Here the CDR3 DNA reads TGTGCCATCAGGGGGCTAGGGGCGGACCAAGAGACCCAGTACTTC. Residues: CAIRGLGADQETQYF. The J gene is TRBJ2-5, the V gene TRBV10-3; possible D gene TRBD1, 5 bases. Per the germline V gene, CDR1 is ENHRY and CDR2 is SYGVKD. The CDR3 is 15 amino acids. Trimming removed 6 bases at V and 0 bases at J, with 14 bases between.